The 8 T cell receptor beta chains in this list originate from one sample, sequenced in a study of shared clonotypes between healthy human individuals. Assay: immunoSEQ multiplex PCR; the TCRdb copy retains only in-frame clones and omits some. The data contain about 2,500,000 clones, around 90% of them seen just once; the ten biggest clones take up over 0.12%. The sequencing sample was made of naive CD4+ T cells sorted from blood. Subset in this sample: CD45RA+ positively selected. The receptors here all came from a man between 18 and 35 years old in good health.

As concerns this clone: The same CDR3 can be traced to other DNA sequences in this sample. The V gene is TRBV19, the J gene TRBJ2-3; 8 bases are shared with TRBD1. CDR1 is LNHDA, CDR2 SQIVND, per germline (reference sequence). Trimming removed 6 bases from V and 3 bases from J; junction bases left unmatched: 8. The CDR3 is 15 residues long. DNA for the CDR3: TGTGCCAGTAGCCCAGGACAGGGAAGAACAGATACGCAGTATTTT. Its protein is CASSPGQGRTDTQYF. Full variable domain (remainder filled in from reference TRBV19 and TRBJ2-3): DGGITQSPKYLFRKEGQNVTLSCEQNLNHDAMYWYRQDPGQGLRLIYYSQIVNDFQKGDIAEGYSVSREKKESFPLTVTSAQKNPTAFYLCASSPGQGRTDTQYFGPGTRLTVL.

This chain links TRBV7-9 with TRBJ2-7; possible D gene TRBD1, 6 bases. V lost 1 base and J lost 3, with 10 bases in between. Germline loops: CDR1 SEHNR, CDR2 FQNEAQ (reference sequence). This CDR3 comprises 14 residues. DNA for the CDR3: TGTGCCAGCAGCTTAGTAGGGGGAGTCTACGAGCAGTACTTC. Translated, it gives CASSLVGGVYEQYF. Together with reference TRBV7-9 and TRBJ2-7, the CDR3 gives the full variable domain: DTGVSQNPRHKITKRGQNVTFRCDPISEHNRLYWYRQTLGQGPEFLTYFQNEAQLEKSRLLSDRFSAERPKGSFSTLEIQRTEQGDSAMYLCASSLVGGVYEQYFGPGTRLTVT.

The chain carries TRBV6-5 and TRBJ2-1; maybe TRBD1 (6 bases). The germline V and J ends were trimmed by 3 bases and 2 bases, with 11 bases remaining between them. The CDR3 sequence is 15 residues long. Germline assignment: CDR1 MNHEY and CDR2 SVGAGI. CDR3 sequence: CASSYNRQAYNEQFF. The CDR3 DNA reads as TGTGCCAGCAGTTATAACCGACAGGCCTACAATGAGCAGTTCTTC.

The chain uses TRBV5-4 and TRBJ2-5, with D perhaps being TRBD1 or TRBD2 (5 bases each). Trimming took 4 bases from V and 2 from J, leaving 15 bases between them. The CDR3 has 15 residues. The germline V gene encodes CDR1 SGHNT and CDR2 YYREEE (reference sequence). The CDR3 here is CASSRGSGKQETQYF. The DNA of the CDR3 is TGTGCCAGCAGCAGGGGTTCGGGAAAGCAAGAGACCCAGTACTTC. Based on the CDR3 plus reference TRBV5-4 and TRBJ2-5, the full variable domain is ETGVTQSPTHLIKTRGQQVTLRCSSQSGHNTVSWYQQALGQGPQFIFQYYREEENGRGNFPPRFSGLQFPNYSSELNVNALELDDSALYLCASSRGSGKQETQYFGPGTRLLVL.

This clone was seen just once. This same CDR3 is encoded by further DNA sequences in the sample. This chain links TRBV4-1 with TRBJ1-6, with a possible D match to TRBD1 (5 bases). CDR1 is MGHRA, CDR2 YSYEKL, per germline. The ends were cut back, 0 bases at V and 0 bases at J, with 9 bases in the middle. The CDR3 is 17 amino acids. The CDR3, as DNA: TGCGCCAGCAGCCAAGAGGAGGGGAGCTCCTATAATTCACCCCTCCACTTT. Its protein is CASSQEEGSSYNSPLHF.

The rearrangement links TRBV6-5 to TRBJ2-7; unclear D gene. There are 11 residues in the CDR3. V lost 5 bases and J 9 bases, leaving 11 bases between the germline ends. Per germline, CDR1 MNHEY and CDR2 SVGAGI. The CDR3 spells CASSQPPGQYF. The CDR3 DNA sequence: TGTGCCAGCAGTCAGCCCCCCGGGCAGTACTTC.

The CDR3 nucleotides read TGTGCCAGCACCGAACCGGGACTAGCGGGAGAAGTCTCCTACGAGCAGTACTTC. Translated, it gives CASTEPGLAGEVSYEQYF. The rearrangement joins TRBV5-4 to TRBJ2-7; TRBD2 matches at 14 bases. CDR1 SGHNT and CDR2 YYREEE come from the germline V gene (reference sequence). The CDR3 contains 18 residues. V lost 6 bases, J lost 0 bases, and 11 bases stayed unmatched.

The chain combines TRBV11-2 with TRBJ2-5; D remains ambiguous. This CDR3 has 15 amino acids. CDR1 is SGHAT, CDR2 FQNNGV, per germline. V was shortened by 2 bases and J by 5 bases, with 15 bases between the two germline ends. CDR3 in DNA: TGTGCCAGCAGCTTATCGGGCGGACCGCGGGAGACCCAGTACTTC. It specifies CASSLSGGPRETQYF. The variable domain in full, with the rest retrieved from reference TRBV11-2 and TRBJ2-5, is EAGVAQSPRYKIIEKRQSVAFWCNPISGHATLYWYQQILGQGPKLLIQFQNNGVVDDSQLPKDRFSAERLKGVDSTLKIQPAKLEDSAVYLCASSLSGGPRETQYFGPGTRLLVL.